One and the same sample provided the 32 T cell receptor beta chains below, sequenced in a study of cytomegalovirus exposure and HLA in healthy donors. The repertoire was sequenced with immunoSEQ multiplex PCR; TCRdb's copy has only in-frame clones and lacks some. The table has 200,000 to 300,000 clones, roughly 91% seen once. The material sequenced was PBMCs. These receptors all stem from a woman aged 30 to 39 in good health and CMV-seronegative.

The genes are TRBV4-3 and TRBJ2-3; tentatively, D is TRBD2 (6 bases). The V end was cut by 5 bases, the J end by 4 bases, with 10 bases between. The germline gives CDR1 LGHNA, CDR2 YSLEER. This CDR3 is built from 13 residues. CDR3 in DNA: TGCGCCAGCAGCTATTGGAGGGCAGATACGCAGTATTTT. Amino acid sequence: CASSYWRADTQYF.

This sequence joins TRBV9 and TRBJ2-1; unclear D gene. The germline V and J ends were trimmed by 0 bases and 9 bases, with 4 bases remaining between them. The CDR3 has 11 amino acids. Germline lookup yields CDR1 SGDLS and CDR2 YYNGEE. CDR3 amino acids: CASSVGVEQFF. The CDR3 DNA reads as TGTGCCAGCAGCGTAGGGGTTGAGCAGTTCTTC. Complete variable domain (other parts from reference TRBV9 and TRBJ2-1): DSGVTQTPKHLITATGQRVTLRCSPRSGDLSVYWYQQSLDQGLQFLIQYYNGEERAKGNILERFSAQQFPDLHSELNLSSLELGDSALYFCASSVGVEQFFGPGTRLTVL.

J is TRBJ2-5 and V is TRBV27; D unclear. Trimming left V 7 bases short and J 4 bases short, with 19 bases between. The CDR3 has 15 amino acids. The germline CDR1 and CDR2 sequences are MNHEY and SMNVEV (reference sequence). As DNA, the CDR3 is TGTGCCAGCACTAGGAGTGGGTCCCTCGCAGAGACCCAGTACTTC. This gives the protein CASTRSGSLAETQYF.

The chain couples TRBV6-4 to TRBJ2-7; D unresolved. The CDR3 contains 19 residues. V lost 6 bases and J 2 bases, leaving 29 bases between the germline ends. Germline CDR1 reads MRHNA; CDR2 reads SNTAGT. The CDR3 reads CASSGPRALPALITYEQYF. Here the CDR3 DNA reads TGTGCCAGCAGCGGCCCTCGGGCACTACCTGCACTCATCACCTACGAGCAGTACTTC.

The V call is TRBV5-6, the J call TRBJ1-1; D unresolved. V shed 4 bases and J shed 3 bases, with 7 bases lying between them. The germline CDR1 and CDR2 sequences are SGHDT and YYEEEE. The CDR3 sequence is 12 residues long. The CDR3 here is CASSTTHTEAFF. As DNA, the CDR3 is TGTGCCAGCAGCACAACACACACTGAAGCTTTCTTT.

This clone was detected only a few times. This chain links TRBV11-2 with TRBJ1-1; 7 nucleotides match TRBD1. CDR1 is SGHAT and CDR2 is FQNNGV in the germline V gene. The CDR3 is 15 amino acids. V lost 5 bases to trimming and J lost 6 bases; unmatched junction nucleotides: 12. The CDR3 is CASSPRLTGTSEAFF. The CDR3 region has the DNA TGTGCCAGCAGCCCGCGGCTGACAGGGACCTCTGAAGCTTTCTTT.

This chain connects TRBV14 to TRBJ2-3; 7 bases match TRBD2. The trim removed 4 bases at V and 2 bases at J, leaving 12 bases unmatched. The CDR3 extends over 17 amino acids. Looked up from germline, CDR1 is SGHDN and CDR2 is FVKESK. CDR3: CASSPSASGGYTDTQYF. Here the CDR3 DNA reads TGTGCCAGCAGCCCGAGCGCTAGCGGTGGCTACACAGATACGCAGTATTTT. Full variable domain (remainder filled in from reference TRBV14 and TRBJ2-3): EAGVTQFPSHSVIEKGQTVTLRCDPISGHDNLYWYRRVMGKEIKFLLHFVKESKQDESGMPNNRFLAERTGGTYSTLKVQPAELEDSGVYFCASSPSASGGYTDTQYFGPGTRLTVL.

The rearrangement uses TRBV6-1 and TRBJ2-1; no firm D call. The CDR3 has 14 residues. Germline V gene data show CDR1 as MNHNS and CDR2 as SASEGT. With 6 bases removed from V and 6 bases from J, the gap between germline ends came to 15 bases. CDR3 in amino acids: CASSPTRSGNEQFF. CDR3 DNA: TGTGCCAGCAGCCCGACAAGGTCGGGCAATGAGCAGTTCTTC.

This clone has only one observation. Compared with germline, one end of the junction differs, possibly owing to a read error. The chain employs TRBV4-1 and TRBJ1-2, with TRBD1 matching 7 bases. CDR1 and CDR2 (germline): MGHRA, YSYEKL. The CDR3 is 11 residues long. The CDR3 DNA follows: TGCGCCAGCAGCAAGGGACAGCTTCTCTCCTTC. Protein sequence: CASSKGQLLSF.

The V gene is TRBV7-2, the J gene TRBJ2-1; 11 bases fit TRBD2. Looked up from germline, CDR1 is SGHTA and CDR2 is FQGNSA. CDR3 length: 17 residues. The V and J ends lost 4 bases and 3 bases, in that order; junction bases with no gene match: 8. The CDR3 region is CASSSFTSGRGYNEQFF. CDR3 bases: TGTGCCAGCAGCTCTTTTACTAGCGGGAGAGGCTACAATGAGCAGTTCTTC.

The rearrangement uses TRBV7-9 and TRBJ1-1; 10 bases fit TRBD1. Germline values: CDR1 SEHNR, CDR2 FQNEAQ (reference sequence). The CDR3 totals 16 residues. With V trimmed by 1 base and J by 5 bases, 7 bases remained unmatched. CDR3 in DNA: TGTGCCAGCAGCTTAGGCGACAGGGGGCGAGGTACTGAAGCTTTCTTT. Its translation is CASSLGDRGRGTEAFF.

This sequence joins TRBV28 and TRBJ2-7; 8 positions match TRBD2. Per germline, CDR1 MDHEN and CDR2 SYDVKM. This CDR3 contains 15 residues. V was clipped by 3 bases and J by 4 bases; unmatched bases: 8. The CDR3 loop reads CASSFVAGRDYEQYF. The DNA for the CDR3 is TGTGCCAGCAGTTTTGTAGCGGGACGGGATTACGAGCAGTACTTC.

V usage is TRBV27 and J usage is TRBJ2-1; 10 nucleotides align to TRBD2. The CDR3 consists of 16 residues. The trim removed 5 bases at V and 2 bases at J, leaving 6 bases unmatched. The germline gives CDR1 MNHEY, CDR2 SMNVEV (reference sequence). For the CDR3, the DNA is TGTGCCAGCAGTAGCATCCTAGCGGGAGCCTACAATGAGCAGTTCTTC. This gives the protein CASSSILAGAYNEQFF.

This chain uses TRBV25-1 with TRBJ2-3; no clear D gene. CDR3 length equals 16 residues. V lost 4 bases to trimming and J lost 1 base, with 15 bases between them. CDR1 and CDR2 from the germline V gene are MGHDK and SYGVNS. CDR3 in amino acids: CASSGRSRKGTDTQYF. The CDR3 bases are TGTGCCAGCAGTGGCCGATCCCGTAAGGGCACAGATACGCAGTATTTT.

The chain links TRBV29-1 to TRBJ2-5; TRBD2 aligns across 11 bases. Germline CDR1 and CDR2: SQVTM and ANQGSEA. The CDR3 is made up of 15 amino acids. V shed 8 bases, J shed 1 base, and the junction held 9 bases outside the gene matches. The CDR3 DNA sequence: TGCAGCAGTGAAGGGACTAGCGGATTCCAAGAGACCCAGTACTTC. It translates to CSSEGTSGFQETQYF.

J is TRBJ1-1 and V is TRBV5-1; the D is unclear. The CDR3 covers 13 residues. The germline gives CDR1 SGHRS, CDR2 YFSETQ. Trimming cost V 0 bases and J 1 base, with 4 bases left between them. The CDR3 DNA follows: TGCGCCAGCAGCTTGGTCTCGAACACTGAAGCTTTCTTT. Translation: CASSLVSNTEAFF.

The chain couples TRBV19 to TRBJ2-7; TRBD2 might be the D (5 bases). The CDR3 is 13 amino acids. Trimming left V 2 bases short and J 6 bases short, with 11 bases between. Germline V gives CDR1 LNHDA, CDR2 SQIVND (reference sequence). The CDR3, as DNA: TGTGCCAGTAGTATACCCGGGATCGCCGAGCAGTACTTC. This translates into CASSIPGIAEQYF.

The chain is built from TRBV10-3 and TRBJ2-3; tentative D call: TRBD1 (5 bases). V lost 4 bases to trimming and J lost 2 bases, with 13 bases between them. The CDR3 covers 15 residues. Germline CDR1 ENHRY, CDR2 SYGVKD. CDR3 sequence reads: CAISGDRDNTDTQYF. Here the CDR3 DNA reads TGTGCCATCAGTGGCGACAGAGACAACACAGATACGCAGTATTTT.

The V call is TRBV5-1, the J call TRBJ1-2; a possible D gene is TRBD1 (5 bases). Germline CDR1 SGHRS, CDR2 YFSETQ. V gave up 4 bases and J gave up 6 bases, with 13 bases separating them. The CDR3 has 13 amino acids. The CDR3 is CASSLLTDDGYTF. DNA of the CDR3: TGCGCCAGCAGCCTCTTGACAGACGATGGCTACACCTTC. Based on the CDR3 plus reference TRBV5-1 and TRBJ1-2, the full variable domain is KAGVTQTPRYLIKTRGQQVTLSCSPISGHRSVSWYQQTPGQGLQFLFEYFSETQRNKGNFPGRFSGRQFSNSRSEMNVSTLELGDSALYLCASSLLTDDGYTFGSGTRLTVV.

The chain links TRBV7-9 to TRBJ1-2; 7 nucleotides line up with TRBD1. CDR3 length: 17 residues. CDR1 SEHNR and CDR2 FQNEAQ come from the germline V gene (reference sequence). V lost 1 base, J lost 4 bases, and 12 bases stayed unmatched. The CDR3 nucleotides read TGTGCCAGCAGCTTAGGACTGAGACAGGGTAATTCCTATGGCTACACCTTC. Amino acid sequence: CASSLGLRQGNSYGYTF.

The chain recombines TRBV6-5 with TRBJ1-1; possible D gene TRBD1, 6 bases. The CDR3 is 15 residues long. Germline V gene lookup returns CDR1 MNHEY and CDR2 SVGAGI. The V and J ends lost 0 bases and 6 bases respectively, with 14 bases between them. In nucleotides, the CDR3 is TGTGCCAGCAGTTACTCTGGGGTGGGACAATCTGAAGCTTTCTTT. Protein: CASSYSGVGQSEAFF.

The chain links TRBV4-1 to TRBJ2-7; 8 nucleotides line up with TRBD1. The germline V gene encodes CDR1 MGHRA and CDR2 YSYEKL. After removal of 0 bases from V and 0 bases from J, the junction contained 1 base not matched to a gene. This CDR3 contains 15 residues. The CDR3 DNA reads TGCGCCAGCAGCCAAGACGGGACAGGCTCCTACGAGCAGTACTTC. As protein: CASSQDGTGSYEQYF.

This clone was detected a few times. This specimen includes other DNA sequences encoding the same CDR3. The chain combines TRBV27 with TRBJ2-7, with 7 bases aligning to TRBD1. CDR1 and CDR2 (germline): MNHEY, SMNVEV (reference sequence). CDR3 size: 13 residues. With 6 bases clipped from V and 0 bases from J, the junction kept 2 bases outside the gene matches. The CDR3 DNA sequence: TGTGCCAGCAGACCAGGGGGCTCCTACGAGCAGTACTTC. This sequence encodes CASRPGGSYEQYF.

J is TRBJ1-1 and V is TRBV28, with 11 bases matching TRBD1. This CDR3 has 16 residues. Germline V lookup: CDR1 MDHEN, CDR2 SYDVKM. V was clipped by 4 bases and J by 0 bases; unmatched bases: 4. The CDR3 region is CASSWTGGWMNTEAFF. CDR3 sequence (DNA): TGTGCCAGCAGTTGGACAGGGGGCTGGATGAACACTGAAGCTTTCTTT.

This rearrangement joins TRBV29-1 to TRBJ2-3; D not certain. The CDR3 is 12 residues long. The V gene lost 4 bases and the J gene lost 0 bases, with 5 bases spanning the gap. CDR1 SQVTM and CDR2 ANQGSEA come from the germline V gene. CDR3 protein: CSVVPSTDTQYF. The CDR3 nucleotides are TGCAGCGTTGTGCCTAGCACAGATACGCAGTATTTT.

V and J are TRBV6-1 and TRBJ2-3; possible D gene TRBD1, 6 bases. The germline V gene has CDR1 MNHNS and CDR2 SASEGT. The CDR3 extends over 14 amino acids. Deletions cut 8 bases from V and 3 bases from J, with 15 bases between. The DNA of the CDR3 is TGTGCCAGCCTCCGCAGGGGATCGACAGATACGCAGTATTTT. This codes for CASLRRGSTDTQYF.

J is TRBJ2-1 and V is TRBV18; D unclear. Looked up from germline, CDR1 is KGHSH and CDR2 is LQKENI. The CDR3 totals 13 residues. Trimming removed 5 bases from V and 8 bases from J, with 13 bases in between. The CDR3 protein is CASSSSRAHEQFF. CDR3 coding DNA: TGTGCCAGCTCATCATCAAGAGCACATGAGCAGTTCTTC.

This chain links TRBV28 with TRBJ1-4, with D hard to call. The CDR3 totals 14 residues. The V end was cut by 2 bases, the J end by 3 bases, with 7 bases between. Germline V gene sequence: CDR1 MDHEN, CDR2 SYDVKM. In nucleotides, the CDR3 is TGTGCCAGCAGTTTAAGTGGTGCTAATGAAAAACTGTTTTTT. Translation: CASSLSGANEKLFF.

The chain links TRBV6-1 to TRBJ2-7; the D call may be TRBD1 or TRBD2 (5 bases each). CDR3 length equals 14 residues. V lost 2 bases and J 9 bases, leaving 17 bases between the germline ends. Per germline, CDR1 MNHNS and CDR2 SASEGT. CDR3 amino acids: CASSEIWRSGGQYF. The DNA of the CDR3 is TGTGCCAGCAGTGAAATATGGCGGAGTGGGGGGCAGTACTTC.

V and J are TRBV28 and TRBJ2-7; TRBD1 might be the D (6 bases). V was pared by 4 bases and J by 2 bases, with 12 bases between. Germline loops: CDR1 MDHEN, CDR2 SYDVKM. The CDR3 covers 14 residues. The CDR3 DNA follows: TGTGCCAGCAGTTCGAGGGGGATAACCTACGAGCAGTACTTC. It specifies CASSSRGITYEQYF. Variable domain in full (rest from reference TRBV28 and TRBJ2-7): DVKVTQSSRYLVKRTGEKVFLECVQDMDHENMFWYRQDPGLGLRLIYFSYDVKMKEKGDIPEGYSVSREKKERFSLILESASTNQTSMYLCASSSRGITYEQYFGPGTRLTVT.

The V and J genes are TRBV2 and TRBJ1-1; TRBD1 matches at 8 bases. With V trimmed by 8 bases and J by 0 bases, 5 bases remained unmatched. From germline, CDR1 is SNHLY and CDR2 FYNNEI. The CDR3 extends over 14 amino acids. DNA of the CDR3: TGTGCCAGCGGCAGGGGACAGGTGAACACTGAAGCTTTCTTT. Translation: CASGRGQVNTEAFF.

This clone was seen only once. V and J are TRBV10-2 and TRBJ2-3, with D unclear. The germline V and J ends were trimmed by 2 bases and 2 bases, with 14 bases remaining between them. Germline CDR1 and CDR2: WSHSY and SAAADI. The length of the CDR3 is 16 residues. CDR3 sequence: CASSEKIRSATDTQYF. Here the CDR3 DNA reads TGCGCCAGCAGTGAGAAGATTAGGTCGGCCACAGATACGCAGTATTTT.